This T cell receptor beta chain emerged from a study of quantifying T cell responses using KT2 cells. As for the study in general: Reverse transcription used primers in the TCR alpha and beta constant regions. Estimated efficiency of the T4 ligation step was above 9% under optimum conditions. The second PCR ran as a qPCR until a predetermined fluorescence threshold was reached.

Study-wide results and caveats: At about one KT2 cell per 100,000 PBMC, KT2 sequences were still detected.

At least ten counts were recorded for this clonotype. No antigen is known for it. KT2, a clone with a known TCR, was spiked into unfractionated PBMC. A single-stranded UMI oligo with SP2 sequence was ligated to cDNA 3' ends. An equimolar mix of RC1.1 and RC1.2 primed the beta chain across TRBC1 and TRBC2. TCRdb re-called the UMI-ligation and nested PCR reads with MiXCR, one entry per CDR3 protein. The sample records 25,000 to 35,000 distinct CDR3 sequences, 10% being singletons. The length of the CDR3 is 12 residues. V was clipped by 3 bases and J by 7 bases, with 7 bases between them. Sequenced input: PBMCs spiked with cells of the T cell clone KT2. The chain recombines TRBV12-3 or TRBV12-4 with TRBJ2-1; D is unresolved. The clonotype was recovered from a human donor. CDR3 residues: CASSFQRNEQFF. CDR3 sequence (DNA): TGTGCCAGCAGTTTTCAGAGGAATGAGCAGTTCTTC.